Following are 27 T cell receptor beta chains from one sample sequenced in a study of human T cells and chemical hapten exposure. From whole blood left unfractionated, total RNA was extracted. TCRdb re-called the 5' RACE reads with MiXCR, one entry per CDR3 protein. The sample contains some 150,000 distinct CDR3 sequences, over 3.5% of which appear only once. These receptors originate from a female donor in good health.

This clonotype was recorded many times. This CDR3 is CASSSLAGFEGQFF. The CDR3 DNA follows: TGTGCCAGCAGCTCCCTAGCGGGGTTCGAGGGGCAGTTCTTC. The chain couples TRBV7-2 to TRBJ2-1, with 9 bases identical to TRBD2. Germline V lookup: CDR1 SGHTA, CDR2 FQGNSA. The CDR3 consists of 14 residues. With 4 bases clipped from V and 12 bases from J, the junction kept 10 bases outside the gene matches.

This clonotype was detected ten times or more. The rearrangement links TRBV7-3 to TRBJ1-3, with TRBD1 as a possible D gene (5 bases). Germline CDR1 is SGHTA and CDR2 is FQGTGA. The CDR3 is 19 residues long. Trimming removed 1 base at V and 2 bases at J, with 21 bases between. CDR3 sequence (DNA): TGTGCCAGCAGCTTAAGCCCCAATACAGGCTCCTCTACTGGAAACACCATATATTTT. It translates to CASSLSPNTGSSTGNTIYF.

This clonotype was detected ten times or more. J is TRBJ2-7 and V is TRBV20-1; D is possibly TRBD2 (6 bases). In germline, CDR1 is DFQATT, CDR2 SNEGSKA (reference sequence). V was cut by 1 base and J by 9 bases, with 19 bases left in between. The CDR3 has 14 amino acids. CDR3 residues: CSARGLDYTSVQYF. The CDR3 DNA sequence: TGCAGTGCTAGAGGTCTGGACTATACTTCAGTGCAGTACTTC.

Ten or more counts support this clonotype. J is TRBJ2-7 and V is TRBV7-2; TRBD2 aligns across 7 bases. The V gene's germline CDR1 is SGHTA and CDR2 FQGNSA. V dropped 5 bases and J dropped 5; count of bases not matched to a gene: 18. The CDR3 loop spans 17 amino acids. This CDR3 reads CASSQGGSGWGFDEQYF. The CDR3 bases are TGTGCCAGCAGCCAAGGCGGGAGTGGGTGGGGGTTCGACGAGCAGTACTTC.

This clonotype was seen ten or more times. CDR3 coding DNA: TGTGCCAGCAGCCCAGGGGCGGGGTACAATCAGCCCCAGCATTTT. As protein: CASSPGAGYNQPQHF. The chain couples TRBV7-8 to TRBJ1-5, with D perhaps TRBD1 (6 bases). Trimming removed 5 bases at V and 3 bases at J, with 14 bases between. CDR1 SGHVS and CDR2 FQNEAQ come from the germline V gene. This CDR3 spans 15 amino acids.

This clonotype has only a few counts. The gene calls are TRBV2 and TRBJ2-1; possible D gene TRBD1, 7 bases. Per germline, CDR1 SNHLY and CDR2 FYNNEI. With 6 bases removed from V and 3 bases from J, the gap between germline ends came to 12 bases. This CDR3 is built from 14 residues. This CDR3 reads CASRGGQCYNEQFF. CDR3 nucleotides: TGTGCCAGCAGGGGGGGACAGTGCTACAATGAGCAGTTCTTC.

This clonotype was counted ten times or more. The rearrangement links TRBV6-2 or TRBV6-3 to TRBJ2-2; possibly TRBD2 for D (6 bases). Germline values: CDR1 MNHEY, CDR2 SVGEGT. Trimming shortened V by 6 bases and J by 3 bases, and 20 bases separated the two germline ends. CDR3 length: 17 amino acids. The CDR3 sequence is CASSKVRGSGYTGELFF. In DNA form, the CDR3 reads TGTGCCAGCAGCAAGGTTAGGGGTAGCGGATACACCGGGGAGCTGTTTTTT.

The chain has TRBV12-3 or TRBV12-4 and TRBJ1-3; D gene uncertain. Trimming cost V 5 bases and J 3 bases, with 5 bases left between them. This CDR3 region has 12 residues. DNA for the CDR3: TGTGCCAGCAGTCTCCATGGAAACACCATATATTTT. Amino acid sequence: CASSLHGNTIYF.

The sample holds many counts of this clonotype. The chain joins TRBV4-3 to TRBJ2-7; TRBD1 matches 9 bases. Germline lookup yields CDR1 LGHNA and CDR2 YSLEER. The V gene end was trimmed by 0 bases and the J gene end by 5 bases; junction bases not matched to a gene: 8. The CDR3 covers 16 residues. The CDR3 DNA sequence: TGCGCCAGCAGCCAAGATCTTAGGGACAGGGCGGACGAGCAGTACTTC. It specifies CASSQDLRDRADEQYF.

The sample holds a few counts of this clonotype. This chain joins TRBV24-1 and TRBJ2-1; D tentatively reads TRBD1 or TRBD2 (7 bases each). Germline V gene sequence: CDR1 KGHDR, CDR2 SFDVKD. Trimming took off 1 base at V and 12 bases at J, with 24 bases between the two ends. CDR3 length: 17 residues. The CDR3 protein is CATSDFSQGGGRRGQFF. DNA of the CDR3: TGTGCCACCAGTGATTTTTCCCAGGGGGGGGGGCGGAGGGGGCAGTTCTTC.

This clonotype has ten or more counts. The CDR3 DNA follows: TGTGCCAGCAGTAAGTTTGGAGGGAGTGGCTACACCTTC. It encodes CASSKFGGSGYTF. This chain connects TRBV6-4 to TRBJ1-2; D is undetermined. Trimming took 5 bases from V and 7 from J, leaving 14 bases between them. The CDR3 extends over 13 amino acids. The germline V gene encodes CDR1 MRHNA and CDR2 SNTAGT.

There are many counts of this clonotype. The rearrangement uses TRBV5-5 and TRBJ2-2; 8 bases are shared with TRBD1. V was pared by 4 bases and J by 7 bases, with 12 bases of the junction left unmatched. The CDR3 is made up of 16 amino acids. Germline lookup yields CDR1 SGHKS and CDR2 YYEKEE (reference sequence). The CDR3 sequence is CASSLMDRVRSGELFF. CDR3 bases: TGTGCCAGCAGCCTGATGGACAGGGTGAGGAGCGGGGAGCTGTTTTTT.

This clonotype was recorded many times. The chain joins TRBV7-9 to TRBJ2-7, with TRBD1 identical over 7 bases. The junction had 5 bases not matched to a gene; V was cut back by 1 base and J by 2 bases. The CDR3 totals 15 residues. Germline V gene lookup returns CDR1 SEHNR and CDR2 FQNEAQ (reference sequence). CDR3 nucleotides: TGTGCCAGCAGCTTAGGGTCAGGGGGTACCTACGAGCAGTACTTC. Protein: CASSLGSGGTYEQYF.

This clonotype was counted ten times or more. The chain couples TRBV27 to TRBJ2-4; perhaps D is TRBD1 or TRBD2 (5 bases each). The CDR3 covers 13 residues. Per the germline V gene, CDR1 is MNHEY and CDR2 is SMNVEV (reference sequence). With 2 bases removed from V and 9 bases from J, the gap between germline ends came to 11 bases. The CDR3 here is CASSLESGTIQYF. The CDR3 DNA follows: TGTGCCAGCAGTTTAGAGTCCGGGACCATTCAGTACTTC.

This clonotype was counted ten times or more. The DNA of the CDR3 is TGTGCCAGCAGCTTAGATGGTCTAGCGGGGACAAACAATGAGCAGTTCTTC. Amino acid sequence: CASSLDGLAGTNNEQFF. This chain connects TRBV7-8 to TRBJ2-1, with 9 bases lining up with TRBD2. The CDR3 is made up of 17 amino acids. Germline CDR1 reads SGHVS; CDR2 reads FQNEAQ. Trimming at V came to 1 base and at J to 5 bases, leaving 9 bases not matched to a gene.

In its sample, this clonotype was seen many times. The chain links TRBV6-1 to TRBJ1-1; D is unresolved. The CDR3 is 15 amino acids. CDR1 and CDR2 from the germline V gene are MNHNS and SASEGT. The ends were cut back, 4 bases at V and 1 base at J, with 13 bases in the middle. For the CDR3, the DNA is TGTGCCAGCAGTGCGCCGGTCGCGGCGAACACTGAAGCTTTCTTT. It specifies CASSAPVAANTEAFF.

At least ten counts were recorded for this clonotype. V gene TRBV5-6 combines with J gene TRBJ2-1; D may match TRBD1 or TRBD2 (5 bases each). This CDR3 has 16 amino acids. Trimming left V 2 bases short and J 0 bases short, with 12 bases between. Germline V CDR1 and CDR2: SGHDT, YYEEEE. The CDR3 sequence is CASSFSGTGSYNEQFF. DNA for the CDR3: TGTGCCAGCAGCTTTTCCGGGACCGGCTCCTACAATGAGCAGTTCTTC.

This clonotype was picked up many times. V gene TRBV9 combines with J gene TRBJ2-7, with 7 bases aligning to TRBD2. V lost 0 bases to trimming and J lost 0 bases; unmatched junction nucleotides: 12. Germline V CDR1 and CDR2: SGDLS, YYNGEE. This CDR3 spans 18 amino acids. The DNA of the CDR3 is TGTGCCAGCAGCGTAGCTACGGGGACGGGGGGAAGCTCCTACGAGCAGTACTTC. It translates to CASSVATGTGGSSYEQYF. Together with reference TRBV9 and TRBJ2-7, the CDR3 gives the full variable domain: DSGVTQTPKHLITATGQRVTLRCSPRSGDLSVYWYQQSLDQGLQFLIQYYNGEERAKGNILERFSAQQFPDLHSELNLSSLELGDSALYFCASSVATGTGGSSYEQYFGPGTRLTVT.

This clonotype was recorded many times. The CDR3 spells CASRDKKETQYF. The CDR3 coding sequence is TGTGCCAGCAGGGACAAAAAAGAGACCCAGTACTTC. The J gene is TRBJ2-5, the V gene TRBV3-1, with a tentative D call TRBD1 (5 bases). CDR1 is LGHDT and CDR2 is YNNKEL in the germline V gene (reference sequence). V lost 6 bases and J 3 bases, leaving 8 bases between the germline ends. There are 12 residues in the CDR3.

The chain has TRBV9 and TRBJ2-5; the match to TRBD2 covers 9 bases. V shed 3 bases, J shed 2 bases, and the junction held 8 bases outside the gene matches. Germline V gene lookup returns CDR1 SGDLS and CDR2 YYNGEE. The CDR3 is made up of 16 amino acids. Written as DNA, the CDR3 is TGTGCCAGCAGCGCCGGGCGGCGGGGGGGTCAAGAGACCCAGTACTTC. This sequence encodes CASSAGRRGGQETQYF.

At least ten counts were recorded for this clonotype. The chain joins TRBV6-2 or TRBV6-3 to TRBJ1-2; D not resolved. The CDR3 totals 14 residues. Trimming shortened V by 0 bases and J by 4 bases, and 9 bases separated the two germline ends. Germline V gives CDR1 MNHEY, CDR2 SVGEGT. The CDR3 loop is CASSYSSQIYGYTF. For the CDR3, the DNA is TGTGCCAGCAGTTACTCTTCGCAGATCTATGGCTACACCTTC.

At least ten counts were recorded for this clonotype. The chain couples TRBV28 to TRBJ2-5; 10 bases line up with TRBD1. The CDR3 has 14 residues. The junction had 11 bases not matched to a gene; V was cut back by 11 bases and J by 5 bases. CDR1 and CDR2 (germline): MDHEN, SYDVKM. DNA for the CDR3: TGTGCCGTTGGAGGGGACAGGGGCTCGGAGACCCAGTACTTC. Translated: CAVGGDRGSETQYF.

This clonotype has a handful of counts. The V gene is TRBV20-1, the J gene TRBJ1-1; possibly TRBD1 for D (5 bases). Trimming stripped 4 bases from V and 4 bases from J, with 13 bases between. Germline V lookup: CDR1 DFQATT, CDR2 SNEGSKA (reference sequence). This CDR3 has 13 amino acids. CDR3 bases: TGCAGTGCTAACCTACAGGTCGGCACTGAAGCTTTCTTT. It is translated as CSANLQVGTEAFF.

This clonotype was seen many times. The chain is built from TRBV6-5 and TRBJ2-7; D could derive from TRBD1 or TRBD2 (5 bases each). CDR1 and CDR2 (germline): MNHEY, SVGAGI. This CDR3 has 15 residues. Trimming shortened V by 2 bases and J by 2 bases, and 13 bases separated the two germline ends. CDR3 sequence reads: CASSYTGTAAYEQYF. In nucleotides, the CDR3 is TGTGCCAGCAGTTACACTGGGACGGCCGCCTACGAGCAGTACTTC.

This clonotype has ten or more counts. V and J are TRBV6-5 and TRBJ2-7, with 9 bases that match TRBD1. Germline values: CDR1 MNHEY, CDR2 SVGAGI. This CDR3 spans 15 amino acids. J gave up 4 bases and V 5 bases, and 9 bases lay outside the gene matches. CDR3 DNA sequence: TGTGCCAGCAGTCGACAGGGGGAGATCGGGTACGAGCAGTACTTC. It encodes CASSRQGEIGYEQYF.

Regarding this clonotype: A much larger clone sits a single nucleotide away, making a read error possible. The CDR3 nucleotides read TGTGCCAGCAGAACGGGACAGGTGAATCAGCCCCAGCATTTT. It translates to CASRTGQVNQPQHF. The chain links TRBV12-3 or TRBV12-4 to TRBJ1-5; 8 nucleotides align to TRBD1. Trimming removed 6 bases from V and 4 bases from J; junction bases left unmatched: 5. This CDR3 is 14 amino acids long.

This clonotype was seen only a few times. A much larger clone lies a single base off, so this may be a read error. The chain combines TRBV9 with TRBJ2-3; TRBD2 aligns across 12 bases. Germline CDR1 is SGDLS and CDR2 is YYNGEE. The CDR3 length is 20 residues. DNA for the CDR3: TGTGCCAGCAGCCCCCAACGTGGGGTGGCTAGCGGGGGGGCCACAGAGACGCAGTATTTT. Protein: CASSPQRGVASGGATETQYF.